This note documents a single TCR beta chain sequence. Data came from immunoSEQ multiplex PCR; TCRdb stores just in-frame clones and leaves some out. The table records 55,000 to 70,000 clones, approximately 83% of them present only once. CDR1 is SGHRS and CDR2 is YFSETQ in the germline V gene. The CDR3 length is 15 residues. Germline trimming cut 0 bases from V and 2 bases from J; bases unmatched to any gene: 3. This entry comes from a study of technical replicates of blood from a handful of donors. Sequences were obtained from PBMCs. The chain recombines TRBV5-1 with TRBJ2-5, with 8 bases fitting TRBD2. This clonotype originated in a human donor in good health. Some clones in this sample may be carry-over from other donors' samples. The CDR3 bases are TGCGCCAGCAGCTTGGGTCGGGGGGGACAAGAGACCCAGTACTTC. Translated, it gives CASSLGRGGQETQYF.